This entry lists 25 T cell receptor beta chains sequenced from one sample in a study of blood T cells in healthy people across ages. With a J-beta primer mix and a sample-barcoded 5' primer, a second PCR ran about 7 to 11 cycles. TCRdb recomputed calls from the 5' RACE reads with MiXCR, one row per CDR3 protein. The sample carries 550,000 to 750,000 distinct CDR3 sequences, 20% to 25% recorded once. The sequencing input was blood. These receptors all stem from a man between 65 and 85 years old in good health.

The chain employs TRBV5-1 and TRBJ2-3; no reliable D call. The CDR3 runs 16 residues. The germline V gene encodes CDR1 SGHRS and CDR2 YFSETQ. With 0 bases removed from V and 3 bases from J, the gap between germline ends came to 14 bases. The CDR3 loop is CASSLEAPEGTDTQYF. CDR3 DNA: TGCGCCAGCAGCTTGGAGGCTCCGGAAGGGACAGATACGCAGTATTTT.

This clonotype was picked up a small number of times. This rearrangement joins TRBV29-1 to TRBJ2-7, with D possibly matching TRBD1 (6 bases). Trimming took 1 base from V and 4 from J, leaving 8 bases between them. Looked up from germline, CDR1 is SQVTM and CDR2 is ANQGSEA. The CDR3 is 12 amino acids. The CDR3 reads CSVEGTDYEQYF. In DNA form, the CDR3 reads TGCAGCGTTGAAGGGACAGATTACGAGCAGTACTTC.

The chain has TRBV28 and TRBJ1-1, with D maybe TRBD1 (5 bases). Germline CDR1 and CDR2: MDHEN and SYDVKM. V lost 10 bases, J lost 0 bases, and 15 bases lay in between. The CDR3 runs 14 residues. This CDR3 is CATYRGRLNTEAFF. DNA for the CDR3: TGTGCCACATACCGGGGACGCTTGAACACTGAAGCTTTCTTT.

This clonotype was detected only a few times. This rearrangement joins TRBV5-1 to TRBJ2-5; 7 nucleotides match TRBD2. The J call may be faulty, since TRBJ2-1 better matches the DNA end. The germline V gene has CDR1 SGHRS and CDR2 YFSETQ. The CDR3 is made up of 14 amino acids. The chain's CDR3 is CASSPNGGGSEQFF. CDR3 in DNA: TGCGCCAGCAGCCCTAATGGGGGAGGGAGTGAGCAGTTCTTC.

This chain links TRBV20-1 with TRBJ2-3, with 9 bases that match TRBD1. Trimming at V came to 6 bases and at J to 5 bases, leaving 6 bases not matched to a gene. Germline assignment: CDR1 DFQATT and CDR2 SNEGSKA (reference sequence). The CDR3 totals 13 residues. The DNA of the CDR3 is TGCAGTGCGGTACAGGGGGCCTTAGATACGCAGTATTTT. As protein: CSAVQGALDTQYF.

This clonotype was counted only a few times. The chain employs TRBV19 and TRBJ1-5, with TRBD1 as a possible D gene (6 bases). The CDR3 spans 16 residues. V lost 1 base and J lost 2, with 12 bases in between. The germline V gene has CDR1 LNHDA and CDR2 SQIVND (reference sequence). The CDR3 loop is CASSIARGQGNQPQHF. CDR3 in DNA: TGTGCCAGTAGTATAGCCAGGGGCCAGGGCAATCAGCCCCAGCATTTT.

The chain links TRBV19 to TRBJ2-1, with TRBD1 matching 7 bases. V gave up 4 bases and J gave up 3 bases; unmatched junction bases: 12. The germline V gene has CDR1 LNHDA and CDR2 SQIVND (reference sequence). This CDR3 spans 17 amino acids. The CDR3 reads CASSKDRNSILYNEQFF. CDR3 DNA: TGTGCCAGTAGTAAGGACAGGAACTCTATTCTCTACAATGAGCAGTTCTTC.

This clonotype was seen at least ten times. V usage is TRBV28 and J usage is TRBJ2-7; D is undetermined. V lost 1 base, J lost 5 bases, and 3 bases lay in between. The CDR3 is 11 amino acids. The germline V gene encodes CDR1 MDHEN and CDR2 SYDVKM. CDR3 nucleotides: TGTGCCAGCAGTTTATACCACGAGCAGTACTTC. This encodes CASSLYHEQYF.

CDR3 region: CSVVRGPETQYF. For the CDR3, the DNA is TGCAGCGTTGTTAGGGGTCCAGAGACCCAGTACTTC. This rearrangement joins TRBV29-1 to TRBJ2-5, with a possible D match to TRBD1 (5 bases). This CDR3 contains 12 residues. Germline CDR1 SQVTM, CDR2 ANQGSEA. Trimming stripped 4 bases from V and 4 bases from J, with 10 bases between. Together with reference TRBV29-1 and TRBJ2-5, the CDR3 gives the full variable domain: SAVISQKPSRDICQRGTSLTIQCQVDSQVTMMFWYRQQPGQSLTLIATANQGSEATYESGFVIDKFPISRPNLTFSTLTVSNMSPEDSSIYLCSVVRGPETQYFGPGTRLLVL.

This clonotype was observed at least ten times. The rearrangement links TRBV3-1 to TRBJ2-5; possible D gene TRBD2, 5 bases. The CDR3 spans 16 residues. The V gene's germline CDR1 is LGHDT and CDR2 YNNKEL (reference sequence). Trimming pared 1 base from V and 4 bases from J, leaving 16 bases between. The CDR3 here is CASSQVGSSVGETQYF. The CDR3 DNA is TGTGCCAGCAGCCAAGTGGGGAGTTCAGTAGGAGAGACCCAGTACTTC.

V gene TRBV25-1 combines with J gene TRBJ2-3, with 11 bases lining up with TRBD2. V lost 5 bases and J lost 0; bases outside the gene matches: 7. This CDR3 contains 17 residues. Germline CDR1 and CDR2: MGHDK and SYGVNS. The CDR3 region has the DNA TGTGCCAGCAGTACACTAGCGGGAGTCTCTAGCACAGATACGCAGTATTTT. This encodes CASSTLAGVSSTDTQYF.

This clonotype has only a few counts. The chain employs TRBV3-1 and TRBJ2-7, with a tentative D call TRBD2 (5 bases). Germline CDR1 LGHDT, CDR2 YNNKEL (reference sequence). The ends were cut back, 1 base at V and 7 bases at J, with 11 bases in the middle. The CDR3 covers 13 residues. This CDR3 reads CASSQVSRGEQYF. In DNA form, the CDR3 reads TGTGCCAGCAGCCAAGTTAGCCGGGGTGAGCAGTACTTC.

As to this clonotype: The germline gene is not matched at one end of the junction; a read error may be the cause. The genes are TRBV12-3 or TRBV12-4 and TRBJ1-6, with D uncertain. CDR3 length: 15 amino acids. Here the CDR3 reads CASGFSGLENSPLHF. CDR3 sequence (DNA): TGTGCCAGCGGTTTTTCCGGGTTGGAAAATTCACCCCTCCACTTT.

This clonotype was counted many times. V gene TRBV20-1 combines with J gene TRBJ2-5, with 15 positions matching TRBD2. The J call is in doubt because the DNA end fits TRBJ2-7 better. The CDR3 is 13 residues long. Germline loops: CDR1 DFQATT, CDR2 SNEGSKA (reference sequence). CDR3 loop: CSARTSGRAEQYF. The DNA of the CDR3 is TGCAGTGCTCGGACTAGCGGGAGGGCCGAGCAGTACTTC.

CDR3 sequence (DNA): TGTGCCAGCAGTGTGGGGGACTATTACCAAGAGACCCAGTACTTC. Its translation: CASSVGDYYQETQYF. The gene calls are TRBV28 and TRBJ2-5; TRBD2 matches at 7 bases. Trimming took 5 bases from V and 0 from J; bases not matched to a gene: 6. The germline CDR1 and CDR2 sequences are MDHEN and SYDVKM. The length of the CDR3 is 15 residues.

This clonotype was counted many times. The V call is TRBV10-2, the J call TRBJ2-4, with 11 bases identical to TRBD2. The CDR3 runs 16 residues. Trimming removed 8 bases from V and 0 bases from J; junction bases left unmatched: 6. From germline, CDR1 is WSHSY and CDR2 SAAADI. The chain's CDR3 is CASGPGTSGAKNIQYF. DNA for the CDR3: TGCGCCAGCGGGCCCGGGACTAGCGGAGCCAAAAACATTCAGTACTTC.

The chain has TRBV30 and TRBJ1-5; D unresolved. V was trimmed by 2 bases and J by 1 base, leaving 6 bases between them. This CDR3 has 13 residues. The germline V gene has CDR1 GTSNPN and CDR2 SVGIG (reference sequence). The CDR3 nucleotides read TGTGCCTGGAGTACCCGCAGCAATCAGCCCCAGCATTTT. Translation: CAWSTRSNQPQHF.

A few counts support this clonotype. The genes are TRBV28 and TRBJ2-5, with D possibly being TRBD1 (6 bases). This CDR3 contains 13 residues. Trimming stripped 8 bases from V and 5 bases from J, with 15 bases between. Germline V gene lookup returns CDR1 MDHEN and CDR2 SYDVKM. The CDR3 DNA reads TGTGCCAGCCAACCGTATAGGGGGGAGACCCAGTACTTC. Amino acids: CASQPYRGETQYF.

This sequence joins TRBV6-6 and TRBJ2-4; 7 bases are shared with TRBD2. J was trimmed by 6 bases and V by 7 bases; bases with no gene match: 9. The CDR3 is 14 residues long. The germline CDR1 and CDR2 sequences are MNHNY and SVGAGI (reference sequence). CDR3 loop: CASIEAASGNIQYF. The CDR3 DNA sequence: TGTGCCAGCATCGAAGCGGCTAGCGGAAACATTCAGTACTTC.

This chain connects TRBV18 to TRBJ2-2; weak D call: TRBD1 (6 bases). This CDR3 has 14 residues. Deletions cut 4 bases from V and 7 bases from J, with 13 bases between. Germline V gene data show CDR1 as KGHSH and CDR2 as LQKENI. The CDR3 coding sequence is TGTGCCAGCTCACGGGACAACGACAACGGGGAGCTGTTTTTT. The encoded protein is CASSRDNDNGELFF.

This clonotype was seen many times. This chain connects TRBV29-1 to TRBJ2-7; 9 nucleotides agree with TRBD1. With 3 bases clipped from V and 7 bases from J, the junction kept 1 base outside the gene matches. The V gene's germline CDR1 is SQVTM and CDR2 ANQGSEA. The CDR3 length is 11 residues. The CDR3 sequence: CSVEDRGEQYF. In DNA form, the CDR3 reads TGCAGCGTTGAGGACAGGGGTGAGCAGTACTTC.

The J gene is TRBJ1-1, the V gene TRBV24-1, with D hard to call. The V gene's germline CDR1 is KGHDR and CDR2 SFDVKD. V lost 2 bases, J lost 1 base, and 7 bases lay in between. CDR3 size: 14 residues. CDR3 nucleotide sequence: TGTGCCACCAGTGATTCCGGGAAGAACACTGAAGCTTTCTTT. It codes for CATSDSGKNTEAFF.

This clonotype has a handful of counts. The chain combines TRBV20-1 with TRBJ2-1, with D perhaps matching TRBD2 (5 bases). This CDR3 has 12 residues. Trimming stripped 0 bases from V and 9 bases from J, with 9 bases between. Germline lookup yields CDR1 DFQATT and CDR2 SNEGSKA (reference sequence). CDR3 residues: CSARDSVIEQFF. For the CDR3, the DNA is TGCAGTGCTAGAGATAGCGTGATTGAGCAGTTCTTC.

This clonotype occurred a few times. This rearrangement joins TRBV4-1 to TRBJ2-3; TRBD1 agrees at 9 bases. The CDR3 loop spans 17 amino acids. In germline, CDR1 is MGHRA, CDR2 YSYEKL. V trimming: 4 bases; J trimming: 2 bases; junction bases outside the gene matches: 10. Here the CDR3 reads CASSLPGTGSVTDTQYF. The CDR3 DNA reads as TGCGCCAGCAGCCTACCCGGGACAGGGAGTGTCACAGATACGCAGTATTTT.

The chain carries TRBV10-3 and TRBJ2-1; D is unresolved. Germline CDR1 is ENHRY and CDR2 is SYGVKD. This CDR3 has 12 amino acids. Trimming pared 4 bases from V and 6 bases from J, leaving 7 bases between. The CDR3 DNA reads TGTGCCATCAGTGGGACGGGCAATGAGCAGTTCTTC. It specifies CAISGTGNEQFF.